This T cell receptor beta chain was profiled in a study of technical replicates of blood from several donors. Clones were sequenced by immunoSEQ multiplex PCR, and TCRdb holds only the in-frame ones, with some missing. The sample includes about 75,000 clones, approximately 97% seen only once; the top ten take around 0.3%. There are 12 residues in the CDR3. After removal of 7 bases from V and 4 bases from J, the junction contained 0 bases not matched to a gene. Looked up from germline, CDR1 is SQVTM and CDR2 is ANQGSEA. This chain uses TRBV29-1 with TRBJ2-2; 10 nucleotides agree with TRBD2. The sequencing sample was made of T cells isolated from PBMCs. The sequence was collected from a human donor in good health. The CDR3 loop reads CSASGSTGELFF. CDR3 DNA: TGCAGCGCTAGCGGGAGCACCGGGGAGCTGTTTTTT.